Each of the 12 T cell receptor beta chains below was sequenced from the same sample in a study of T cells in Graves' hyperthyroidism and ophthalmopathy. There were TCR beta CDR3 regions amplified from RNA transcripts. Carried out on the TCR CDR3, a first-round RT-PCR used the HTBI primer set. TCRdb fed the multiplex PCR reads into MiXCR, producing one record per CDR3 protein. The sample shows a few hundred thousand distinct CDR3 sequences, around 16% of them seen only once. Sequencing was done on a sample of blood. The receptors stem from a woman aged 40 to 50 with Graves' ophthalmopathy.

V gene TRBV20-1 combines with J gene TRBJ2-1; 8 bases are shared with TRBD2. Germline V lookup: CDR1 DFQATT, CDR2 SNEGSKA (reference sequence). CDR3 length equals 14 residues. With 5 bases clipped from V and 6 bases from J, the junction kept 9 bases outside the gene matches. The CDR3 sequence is CSALPTAGANEQFF. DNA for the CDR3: TGCAGTGCTTTACCCACAGCGGGAGCCAATGAGCAGTTCTTC.

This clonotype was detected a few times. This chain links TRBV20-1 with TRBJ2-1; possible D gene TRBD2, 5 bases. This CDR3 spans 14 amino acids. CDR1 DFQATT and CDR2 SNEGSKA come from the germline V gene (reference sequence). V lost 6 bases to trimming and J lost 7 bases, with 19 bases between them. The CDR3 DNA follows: TGCAGTGCCGTCCCCGGACTTTTCTGGAATGAGCAGTTCTTC. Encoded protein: CSAVPGLFWNEQFF.

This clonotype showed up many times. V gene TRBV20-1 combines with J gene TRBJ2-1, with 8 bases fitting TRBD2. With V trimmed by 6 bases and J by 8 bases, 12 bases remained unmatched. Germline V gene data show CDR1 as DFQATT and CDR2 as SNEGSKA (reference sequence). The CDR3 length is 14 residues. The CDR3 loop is CSANSGKKMDEQFF. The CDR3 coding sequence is TGCAGTGCCAATAGCGGGAAAAAGATGGATGAGCAGTTCTTC.

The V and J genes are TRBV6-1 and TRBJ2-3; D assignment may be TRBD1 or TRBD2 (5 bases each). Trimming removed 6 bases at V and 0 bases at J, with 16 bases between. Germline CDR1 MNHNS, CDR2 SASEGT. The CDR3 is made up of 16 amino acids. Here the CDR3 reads CASRSGTTHSTDTQYF. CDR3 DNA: TGTGCCAGCAGATCCGGGACCACCCATAGCACAGATACGCAGTATTTT.

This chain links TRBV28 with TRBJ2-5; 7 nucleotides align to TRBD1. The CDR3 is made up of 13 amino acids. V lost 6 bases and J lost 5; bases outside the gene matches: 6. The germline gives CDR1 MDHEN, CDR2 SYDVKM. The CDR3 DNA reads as TGTGCCAGCAGCGACAGGGTCTGGGAGACCCAGTACTTC. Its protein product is CASSDRVWETQYF. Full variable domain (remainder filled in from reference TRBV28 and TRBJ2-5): DVKVTQSSRYLVKRTGEKVFLECVQDMDHENMFWYRQDPGLGLRLIYFSYDVKMKEKGDIPEGYSVSREKKERFSLILESASTNQTSMYLCASSDRVWETQYFGPGTRLLVL.

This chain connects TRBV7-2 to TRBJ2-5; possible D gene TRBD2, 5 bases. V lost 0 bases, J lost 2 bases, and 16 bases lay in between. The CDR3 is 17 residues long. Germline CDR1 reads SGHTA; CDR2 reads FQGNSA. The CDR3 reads CASSLAALAGLQETQYF. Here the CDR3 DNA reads TGTGCCAGCAGCTTAGCTGCTCTAGCCGGGCTTCAAGAGACCCAGTACTTC. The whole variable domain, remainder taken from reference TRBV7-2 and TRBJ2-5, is GAGVSQSPSNKVTEKGKDVELRCDPISGHTALYWYRQSLGQGLEFLIYFQGNSAPDKSGLPSDRFSAERTGGSVSTLTIQRTQQEDSAVYLCASSLAALAGLQETQYFGPGTRLLVL.

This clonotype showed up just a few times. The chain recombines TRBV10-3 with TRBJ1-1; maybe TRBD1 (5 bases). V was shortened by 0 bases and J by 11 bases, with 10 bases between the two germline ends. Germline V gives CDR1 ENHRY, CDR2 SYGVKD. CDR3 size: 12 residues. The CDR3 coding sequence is TGTGCCATCAGTGAGTCGAGAGGGGCCGCTTTCTTT. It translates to CAISESRGAAFF.

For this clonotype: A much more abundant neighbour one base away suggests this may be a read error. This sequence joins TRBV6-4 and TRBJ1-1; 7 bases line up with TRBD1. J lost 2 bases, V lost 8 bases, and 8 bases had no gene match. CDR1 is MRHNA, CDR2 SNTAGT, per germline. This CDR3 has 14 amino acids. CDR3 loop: CASLMGQINTEAFF. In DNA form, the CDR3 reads TGTGCCAGCCTTATGGGACAGATTAACACTGAAGCTTTCTTT.

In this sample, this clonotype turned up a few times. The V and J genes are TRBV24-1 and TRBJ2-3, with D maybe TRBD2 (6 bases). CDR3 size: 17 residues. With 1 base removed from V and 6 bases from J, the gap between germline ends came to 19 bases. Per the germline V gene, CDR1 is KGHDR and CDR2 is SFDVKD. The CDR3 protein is CATSDFGRFGTVDTQYF. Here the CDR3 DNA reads TGTGCCACCAGTGATTTTGGGCGGTTCGGGACTGTTGATACGCAGTATTTT.

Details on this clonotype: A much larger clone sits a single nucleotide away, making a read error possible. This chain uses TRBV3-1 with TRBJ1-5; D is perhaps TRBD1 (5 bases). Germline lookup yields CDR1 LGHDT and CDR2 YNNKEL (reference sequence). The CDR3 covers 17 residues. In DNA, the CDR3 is TGTGCCAGCAGCCAAGAAGGAGGGGTGGGGAGCAATCAGCCCCGGCATTTT. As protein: CASSQEGGVGSNQPRHF.

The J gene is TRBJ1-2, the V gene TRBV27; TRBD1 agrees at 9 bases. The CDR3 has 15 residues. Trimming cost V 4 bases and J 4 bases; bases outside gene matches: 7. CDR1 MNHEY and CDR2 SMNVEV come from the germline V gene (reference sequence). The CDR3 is CASSSLQGAAYGYTF. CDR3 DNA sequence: TGTGCCAGCAGTTCCTTACAGGGGGCTGCCTATGGCTACACCTTC.

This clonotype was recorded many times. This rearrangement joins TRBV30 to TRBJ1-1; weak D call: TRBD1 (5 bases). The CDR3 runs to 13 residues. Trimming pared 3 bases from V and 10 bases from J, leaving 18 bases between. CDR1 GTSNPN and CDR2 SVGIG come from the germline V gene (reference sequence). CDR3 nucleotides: TGTGCCTGGAGCGTCGGGGGAACGATCGGAGCTTTCTTT. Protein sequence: CAWSVGGTIGAFF.